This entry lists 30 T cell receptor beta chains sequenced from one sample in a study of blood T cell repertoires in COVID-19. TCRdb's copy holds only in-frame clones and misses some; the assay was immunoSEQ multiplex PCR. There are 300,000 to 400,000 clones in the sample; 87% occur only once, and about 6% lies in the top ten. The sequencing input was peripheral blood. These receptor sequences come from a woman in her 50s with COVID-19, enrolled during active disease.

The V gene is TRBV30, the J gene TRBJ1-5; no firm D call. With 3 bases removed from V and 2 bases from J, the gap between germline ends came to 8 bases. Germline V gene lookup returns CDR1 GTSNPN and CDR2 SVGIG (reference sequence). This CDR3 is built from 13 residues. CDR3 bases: TGTGCCTGGAGGTCCCCGGGCAATCAGCCCCAGCATTTT. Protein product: CAWRSPGNQPQHF. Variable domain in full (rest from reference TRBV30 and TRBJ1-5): SQTIHQWPATLVQPVGSPLSLECTVEGTSNPNLYWYRQAAGRGLQLLFYSVGIGQISSEVPQNLSASRPQDRQFILSSKKLLLSDSGFYLCAWRSPGNQPQHFGDGTRLSIL.

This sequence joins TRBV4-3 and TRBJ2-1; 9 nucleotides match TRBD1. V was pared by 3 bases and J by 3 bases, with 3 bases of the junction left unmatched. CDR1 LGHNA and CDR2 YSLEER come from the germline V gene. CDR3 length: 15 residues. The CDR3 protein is CASSHGQGNYNEQFF. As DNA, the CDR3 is TGCGCCAGCAGCCATGGACAGGGGAACTACAATGAGCAGTTCTTC.

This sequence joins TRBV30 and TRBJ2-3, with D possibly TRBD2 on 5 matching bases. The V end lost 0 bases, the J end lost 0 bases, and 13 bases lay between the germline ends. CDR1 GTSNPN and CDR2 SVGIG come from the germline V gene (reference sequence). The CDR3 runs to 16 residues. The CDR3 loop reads CAWSVPSPGSTDTQYF. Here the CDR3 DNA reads TGTGCCTGGAGTGTACCCTCACCGGGGAGCACAGATACGCAGTATTTT.

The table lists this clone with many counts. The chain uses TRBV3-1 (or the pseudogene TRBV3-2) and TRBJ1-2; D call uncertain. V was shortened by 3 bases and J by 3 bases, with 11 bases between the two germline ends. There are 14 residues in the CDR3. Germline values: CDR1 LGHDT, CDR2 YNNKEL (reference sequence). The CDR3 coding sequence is TGTGCCAGCAGCCAGAGGGTGGCTCACTATGGCTACACCTTC. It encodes CASSQRVAHYGYTF.

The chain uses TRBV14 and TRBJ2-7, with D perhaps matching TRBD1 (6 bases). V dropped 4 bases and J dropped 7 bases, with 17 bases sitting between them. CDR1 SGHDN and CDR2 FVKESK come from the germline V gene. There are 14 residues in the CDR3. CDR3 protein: CASSPRQETREQYF. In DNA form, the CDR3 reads TGTGCCAGCAGCCCACGACAGGAGACCCGGGAGCAGTACTTC. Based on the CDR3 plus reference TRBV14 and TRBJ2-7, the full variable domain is EAGVTQFPSHSVIEKGQTVTLRCDPISGHDNLYWYRRVMGKEIKFLLHFVKESKQDESGMPNNRFLAERTGGTYSTLKVQPAELEDSGVYFCASSPRQETREQYFGPGTRLTVT.

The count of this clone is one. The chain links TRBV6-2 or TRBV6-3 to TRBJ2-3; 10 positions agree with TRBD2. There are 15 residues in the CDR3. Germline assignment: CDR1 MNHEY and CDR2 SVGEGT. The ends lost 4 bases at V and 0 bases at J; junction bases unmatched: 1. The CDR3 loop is CASSSTSGSTDTQYF. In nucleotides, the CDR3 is TGTGCCAGCAGTTCGACTAGCGGGAGCACAGATACGCAGTATTTT.

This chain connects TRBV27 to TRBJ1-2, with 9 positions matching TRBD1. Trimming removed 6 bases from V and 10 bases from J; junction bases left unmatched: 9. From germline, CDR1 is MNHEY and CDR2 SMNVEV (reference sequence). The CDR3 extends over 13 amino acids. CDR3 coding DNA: TGTGCCAGCAGCCGCGGGACAGGGTGGGACTACACCTTC. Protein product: CASSRGTGWDYTF.

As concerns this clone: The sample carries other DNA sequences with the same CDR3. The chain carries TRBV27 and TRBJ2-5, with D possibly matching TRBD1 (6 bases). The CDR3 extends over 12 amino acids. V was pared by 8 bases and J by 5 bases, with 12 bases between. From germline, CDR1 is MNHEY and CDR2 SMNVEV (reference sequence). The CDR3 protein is CASRGGSETQYF. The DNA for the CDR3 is TGTGCCAGCCGAGGGGGTTCGGAGACCCAGTACTTC.

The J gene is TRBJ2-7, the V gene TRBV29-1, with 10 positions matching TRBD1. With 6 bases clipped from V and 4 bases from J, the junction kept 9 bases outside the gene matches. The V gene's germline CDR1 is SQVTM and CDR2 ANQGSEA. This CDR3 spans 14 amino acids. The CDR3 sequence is CSVAPGQGIYEQYF. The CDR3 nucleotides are TGCAGCGTCGCGCCGGGACAGGGGATTTACGAGCAGTACTTC.

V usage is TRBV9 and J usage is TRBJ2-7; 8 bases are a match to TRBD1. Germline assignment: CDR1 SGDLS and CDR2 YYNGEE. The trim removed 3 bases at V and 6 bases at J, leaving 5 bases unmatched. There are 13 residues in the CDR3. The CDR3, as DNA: TGTGCCAGCAGCGGGACAGGGAAGGGCGAGCAGTACTTC. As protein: CASSGTGKGEQYF.

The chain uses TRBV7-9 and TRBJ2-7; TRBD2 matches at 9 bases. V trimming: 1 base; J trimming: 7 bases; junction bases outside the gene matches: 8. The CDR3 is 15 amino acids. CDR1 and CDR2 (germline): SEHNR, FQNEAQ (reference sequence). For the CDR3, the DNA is TGTGCCAGCAGCTTAGGGATTGGTAGCGGGAGTGAGCAGTACTTC. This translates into CASSLGIGSGSEQYF.

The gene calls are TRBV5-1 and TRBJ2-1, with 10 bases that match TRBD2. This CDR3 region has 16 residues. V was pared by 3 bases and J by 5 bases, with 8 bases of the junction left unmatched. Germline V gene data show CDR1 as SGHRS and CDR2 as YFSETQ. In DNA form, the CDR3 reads TGCGCCAGCAGCTGGGTAGCGGGAGGACTCGACAATGAGCAGTTCTTC. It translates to CASSWVAGGLDNEQFF.

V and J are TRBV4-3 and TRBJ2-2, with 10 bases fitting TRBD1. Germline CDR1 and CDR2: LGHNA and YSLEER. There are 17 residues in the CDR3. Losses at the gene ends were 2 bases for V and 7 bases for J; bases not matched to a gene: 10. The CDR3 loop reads CASSQYRDRGHGGELFF. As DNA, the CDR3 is TGCGCCAGCAGCCAATACCGGGACAGGGGTCACGGCGGGGAGCTGTTTTTT.

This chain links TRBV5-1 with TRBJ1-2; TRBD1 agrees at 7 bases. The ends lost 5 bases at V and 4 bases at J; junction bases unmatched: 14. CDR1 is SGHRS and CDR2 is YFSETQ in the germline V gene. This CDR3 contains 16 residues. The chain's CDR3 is CASRISTIGTVYGYTF. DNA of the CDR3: TGCGCCAGCAGAATAAGCACGATCGGGACAGTCTATGGCTACACCTTC.

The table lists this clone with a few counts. CDR3 DNA sequence: TGTGCCAGTAGTAGACAGCTTAGCTCTGGAAACACCATATATTTT. Amino acid sequence: CASSRQLSSGNTIYF. The V gene is TRBV19, the J gene TRBJ1-3; maybe TRBD1 (5 bases). This CDR3 region has 15 residues. Germline V gene lookup returns CDR1 LNHDA and CDR2 SQIVND (reference sequence). Between the trimmed V and J ends, which lost 4 bases and 0 bases, there was a span of 10 bases.

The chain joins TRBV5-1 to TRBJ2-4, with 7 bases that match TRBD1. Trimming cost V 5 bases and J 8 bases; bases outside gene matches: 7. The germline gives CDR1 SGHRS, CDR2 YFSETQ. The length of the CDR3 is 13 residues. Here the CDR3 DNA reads TGCGCCAGCAGATGGAGACAGGGTGACATTCAGTACTTC. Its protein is CASRWRQGDIQYF.

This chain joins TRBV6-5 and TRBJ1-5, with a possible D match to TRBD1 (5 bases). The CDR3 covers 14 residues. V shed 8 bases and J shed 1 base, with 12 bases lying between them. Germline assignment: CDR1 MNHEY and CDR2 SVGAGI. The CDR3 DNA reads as TGTGCCAGCCGGTCAGGGAAAAGCAATCAGCCCCAGCATTTT. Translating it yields CASRSGKSNQPQHF.

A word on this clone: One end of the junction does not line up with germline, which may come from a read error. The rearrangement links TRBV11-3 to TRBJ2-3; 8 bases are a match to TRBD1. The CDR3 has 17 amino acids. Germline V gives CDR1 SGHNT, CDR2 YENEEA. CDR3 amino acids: CVSSLFGTGPSTDTQYF. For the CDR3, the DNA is TGTGTCAGCAGCTTGTTTGGGACAGGCCCTAGCACAGATACGCAGTATTTT.

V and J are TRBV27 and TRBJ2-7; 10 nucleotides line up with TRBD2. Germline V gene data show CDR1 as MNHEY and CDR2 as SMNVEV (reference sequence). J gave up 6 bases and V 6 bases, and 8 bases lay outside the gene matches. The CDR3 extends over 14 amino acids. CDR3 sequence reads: CASRLSPSGSEQYF. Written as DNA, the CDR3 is TGTGCCAGCAGATTGAGTCCTAGCGGGAGCGAGCAGTACTTC.

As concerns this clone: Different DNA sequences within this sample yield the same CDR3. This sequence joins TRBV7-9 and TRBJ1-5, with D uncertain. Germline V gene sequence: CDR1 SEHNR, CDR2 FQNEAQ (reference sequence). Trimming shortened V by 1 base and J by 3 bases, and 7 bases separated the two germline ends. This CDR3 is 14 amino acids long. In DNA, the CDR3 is TGTGCCAGCAGCTTAGACGGTAACAATCAGCCCCAGCATTTT. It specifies CASSLDGNNQPQHF.

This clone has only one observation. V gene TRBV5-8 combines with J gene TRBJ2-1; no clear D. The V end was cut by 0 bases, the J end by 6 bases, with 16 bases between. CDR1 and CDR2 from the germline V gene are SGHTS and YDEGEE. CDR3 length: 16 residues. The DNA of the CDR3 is TGTGCCAGCAGCTTGGGTCGTCTAGAAGCCACCAATGAGCAGTTCTTC. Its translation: CASSLGRLEATNEQFF.

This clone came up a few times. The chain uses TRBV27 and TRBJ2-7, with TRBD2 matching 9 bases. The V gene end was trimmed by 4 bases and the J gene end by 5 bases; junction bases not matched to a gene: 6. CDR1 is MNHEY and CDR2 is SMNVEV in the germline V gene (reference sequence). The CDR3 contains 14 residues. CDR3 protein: CASSYSGSRHEQYF. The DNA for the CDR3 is TGTGCCAGCAGTTATAGCGGGAGTCGCCACGAGCAGTACTTC.

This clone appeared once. The CDR3 spells CASSLEAGIRAFF. The CDR3 DNA is TGTGCCAGCAGCTTAGAAGCAGGGATTAGGGCTTTCTTT. The genes are TRBV7-9 and TRBJ1-1; D perhaps matches TRBD1 (5 bases). V gave up 1 base and J gave up 11 bases, with 14 bases separating them. The CDR3 consists of 13 residues. Looked up from germline, CDR1 is SEHNR and CDR2 is FQNEAQ (reference sequence).

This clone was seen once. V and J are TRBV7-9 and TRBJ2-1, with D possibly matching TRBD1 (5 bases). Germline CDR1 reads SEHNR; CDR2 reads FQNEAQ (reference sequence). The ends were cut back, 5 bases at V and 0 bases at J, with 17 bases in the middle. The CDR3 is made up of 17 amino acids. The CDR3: CASSPFGAEVSYNEQFF. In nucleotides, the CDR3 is TGTGCCAGCAGCCCATTTGGGGCTGAGGTCTCCTACAATGAGCAGTTCTTC.

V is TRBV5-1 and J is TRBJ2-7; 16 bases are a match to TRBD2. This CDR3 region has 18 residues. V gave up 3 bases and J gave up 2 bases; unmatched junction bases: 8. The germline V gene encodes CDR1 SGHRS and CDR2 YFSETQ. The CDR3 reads CASSSQPGLAGGTYEQYF. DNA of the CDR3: TGCGCCAGCAGCTCCCAACCGGGACTAGCGGGAGGGACCTACGAGCAGTACTTC.

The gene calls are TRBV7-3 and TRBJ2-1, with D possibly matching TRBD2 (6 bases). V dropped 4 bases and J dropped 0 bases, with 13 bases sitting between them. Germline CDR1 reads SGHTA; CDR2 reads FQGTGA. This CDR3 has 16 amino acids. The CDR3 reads CASSSTGTYSYNEQFF. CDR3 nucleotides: TGTGCCAGCAGCTCCACGGGGACTTACTCCTACAATGAGCAGTTCTTC.

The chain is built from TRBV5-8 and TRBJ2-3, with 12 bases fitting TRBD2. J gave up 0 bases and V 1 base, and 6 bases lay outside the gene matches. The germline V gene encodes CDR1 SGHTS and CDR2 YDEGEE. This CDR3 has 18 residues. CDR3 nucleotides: TGTGCCAGCAGCTTGATGGTACTAGCGGGAGGTAGCACAGATACGCAGTATTTT. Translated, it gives CASSLMVLAGGSTDTQYF.

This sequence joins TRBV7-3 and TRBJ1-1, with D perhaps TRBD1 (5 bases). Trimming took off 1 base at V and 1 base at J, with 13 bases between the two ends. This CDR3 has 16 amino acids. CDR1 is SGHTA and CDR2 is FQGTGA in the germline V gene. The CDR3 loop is CASSLRGQGTNTEAFF. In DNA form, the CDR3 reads TGTGCCAGCAGCTTAAGAGGTCAGGGAACGAACACTGAAGCTTTCTTT. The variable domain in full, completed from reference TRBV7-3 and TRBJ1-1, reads GAGVSQTPSNKVTEKGKYVELRCDPISGHTALYWYRQSLGQGPEFLIYFQGTGAADDSGLPNDRFFAVRPEGSVSTLKIQRTERGDSAVYLCASSLRGQGTNTEAFFGQGTRLTVV.

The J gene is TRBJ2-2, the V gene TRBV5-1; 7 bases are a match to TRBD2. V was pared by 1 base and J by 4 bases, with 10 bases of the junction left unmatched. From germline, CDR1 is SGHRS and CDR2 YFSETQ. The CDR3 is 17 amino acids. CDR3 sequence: CASSLRLSGGITGELFF. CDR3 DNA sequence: TGCGCCAGCAGCTTGCGTTTATCGGGAGGAATCACCGGGGAGCTGTTTTTT.

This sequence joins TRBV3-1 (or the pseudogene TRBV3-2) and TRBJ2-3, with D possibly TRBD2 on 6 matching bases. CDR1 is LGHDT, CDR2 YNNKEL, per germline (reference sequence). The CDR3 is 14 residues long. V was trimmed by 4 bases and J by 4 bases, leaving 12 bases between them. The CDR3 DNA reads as TGTGCCAGCAGCCTGGGAGGCCCCGCAGATACGCAGTATTTT. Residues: CASSLGGPADTQYF.